The entry that follows covers one TCR beta chain sequence. What it binds is not known. CDR3 length: 15 residues. V lost 4 bases and J lost 2; bases outside the gene matches: 5. In germline, CDR1 is SGHRS, CDR2 YFSETQ. The data belong to a study of cytomegalovirus exposure and HLA in healthy donors. Study-level findings and limits: Further analysis, carried out later, found HLA-associated TCR beta chains more clonally expanded than equally common other chains.

Both 60 Vbeta primers and 13 Jbeta primers went into the PCR. Measured with immunoSEQ multiplex PCR; TCRdb has only the in-frame clones, and not every one. This table has about 160,000 clones, approximately 78% appearing once. The chain has TRBV5-1 and TRBJ1-3; 8 bases are a match to TRBD1. Specimen: PBMCs. The sequence was collected from a woman aged 25-40 years in good health and CMV-seropositive. This CDR3 reads CASSVGTGAGNTIYF. CDR3 DNA: TGCGCCAGCAGCGTTGGGACAGGCGCTGGAAACACCATATATTTT.